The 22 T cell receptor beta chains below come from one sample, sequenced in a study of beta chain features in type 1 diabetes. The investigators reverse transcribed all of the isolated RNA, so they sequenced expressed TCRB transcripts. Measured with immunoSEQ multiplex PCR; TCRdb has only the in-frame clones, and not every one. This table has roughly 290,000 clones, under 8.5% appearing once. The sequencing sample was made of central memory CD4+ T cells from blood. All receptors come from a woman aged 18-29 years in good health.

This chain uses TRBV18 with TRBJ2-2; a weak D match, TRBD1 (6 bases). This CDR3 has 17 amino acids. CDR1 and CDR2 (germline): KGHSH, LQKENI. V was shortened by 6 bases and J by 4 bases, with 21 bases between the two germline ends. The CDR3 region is CASSLLPATGVTGELFF. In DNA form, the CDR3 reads TGTGCCAGCTCCCTTCTTCCCGCGACAGGTGTCACCGGGGAGCTGTTTTTT.

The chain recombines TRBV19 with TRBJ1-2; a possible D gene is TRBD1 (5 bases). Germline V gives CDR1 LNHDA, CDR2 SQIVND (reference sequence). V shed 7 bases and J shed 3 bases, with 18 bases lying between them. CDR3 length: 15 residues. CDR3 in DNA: TGTGCCAGTACTTCGTCTCGGCAGGGTCACTATGGCTACACCTTC. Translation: CASTSSRQGHYGYTF.

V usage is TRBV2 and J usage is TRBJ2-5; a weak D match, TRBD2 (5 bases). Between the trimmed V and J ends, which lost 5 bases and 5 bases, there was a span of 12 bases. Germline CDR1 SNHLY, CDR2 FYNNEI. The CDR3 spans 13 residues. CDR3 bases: TGTGCCAGCAGTAGCGGTCCCCGGGAGACCCAGTACTTC. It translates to CASSSGPRETQYF.

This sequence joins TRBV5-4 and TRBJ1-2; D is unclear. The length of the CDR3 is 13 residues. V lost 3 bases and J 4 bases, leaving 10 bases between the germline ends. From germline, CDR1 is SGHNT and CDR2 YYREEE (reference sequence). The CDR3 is CASSSGIPYGYTF. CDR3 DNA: TGTGCCAGCAGCTCCGGGATACCCTATGGCTACACCTTC.

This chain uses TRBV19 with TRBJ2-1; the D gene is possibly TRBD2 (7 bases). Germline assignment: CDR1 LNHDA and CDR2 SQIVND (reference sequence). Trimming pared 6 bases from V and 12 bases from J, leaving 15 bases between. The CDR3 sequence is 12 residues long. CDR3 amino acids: CASSTGTNPQFF. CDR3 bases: TGTGCCAGTAGCACAGGGACTAATCCGCAGTTCTTC.

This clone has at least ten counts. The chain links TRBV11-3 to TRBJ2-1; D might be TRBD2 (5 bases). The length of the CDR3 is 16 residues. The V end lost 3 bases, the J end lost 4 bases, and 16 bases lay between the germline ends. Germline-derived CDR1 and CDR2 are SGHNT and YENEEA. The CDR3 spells CASSFPGVASYNEQFF. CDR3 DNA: TGTGCCAGCAGCTTCCCCGGGGTAGCGAGTTACAATGAGCAGTTCTTC.

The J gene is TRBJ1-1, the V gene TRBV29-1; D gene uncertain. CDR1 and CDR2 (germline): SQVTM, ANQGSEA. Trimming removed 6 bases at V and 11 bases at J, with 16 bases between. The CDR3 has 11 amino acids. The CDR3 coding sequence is TGCAGCGTAGCCGAGTCACGGAAGGCTTTCTTT. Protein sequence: CSVAESRKAFF.

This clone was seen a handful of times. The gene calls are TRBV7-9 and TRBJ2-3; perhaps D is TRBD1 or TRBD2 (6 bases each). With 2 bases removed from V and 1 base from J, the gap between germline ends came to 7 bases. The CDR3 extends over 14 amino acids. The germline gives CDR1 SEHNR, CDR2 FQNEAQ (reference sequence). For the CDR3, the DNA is TGTGCCAGCAGCTTAAGGGGGGGCACAGATACGCAGTATTTT. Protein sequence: CASSLRGGTDTQYF.

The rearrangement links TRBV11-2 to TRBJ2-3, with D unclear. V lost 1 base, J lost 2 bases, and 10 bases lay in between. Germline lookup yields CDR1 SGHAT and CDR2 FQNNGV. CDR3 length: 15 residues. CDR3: CASSLGRISTDTQYF. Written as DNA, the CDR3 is TGTGCCAGCAGCTTAGGGCGGATTTCCACAGATACGCAGTATTTT.

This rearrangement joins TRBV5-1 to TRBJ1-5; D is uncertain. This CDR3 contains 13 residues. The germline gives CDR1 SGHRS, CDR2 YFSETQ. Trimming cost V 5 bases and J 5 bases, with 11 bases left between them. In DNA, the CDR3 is TGCGCCAGCAGGTCGCAGGAGGATCAGCCCCAGCATTTT. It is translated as CASRSQEDQPQHF.

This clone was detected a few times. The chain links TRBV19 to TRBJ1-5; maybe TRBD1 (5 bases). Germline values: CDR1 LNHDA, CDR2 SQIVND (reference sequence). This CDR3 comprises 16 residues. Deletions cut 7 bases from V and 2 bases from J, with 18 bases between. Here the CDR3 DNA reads TGTGCCAGTATTTCCACCGGGACGGCGGGCAATCAGCCCCAGCATTTT. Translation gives CASISTGTAGNQPQHF.

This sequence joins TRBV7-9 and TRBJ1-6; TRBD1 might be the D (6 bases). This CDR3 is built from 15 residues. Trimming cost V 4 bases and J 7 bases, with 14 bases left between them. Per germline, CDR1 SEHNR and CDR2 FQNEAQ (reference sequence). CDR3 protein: CASSSTGHLNSPLHF. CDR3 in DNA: TGTGCCAGCAGCTCAACGGGACACCTGAATTCACCCCTCCACTTT.

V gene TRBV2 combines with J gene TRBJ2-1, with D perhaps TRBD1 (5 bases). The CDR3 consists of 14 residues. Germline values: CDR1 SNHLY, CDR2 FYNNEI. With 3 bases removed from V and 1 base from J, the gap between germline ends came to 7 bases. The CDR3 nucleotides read TGTGCCAGCAGTGAGCAGGGATCCTACAATGAGCAGTTCTTC. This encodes CASSEQGSYNEQFF. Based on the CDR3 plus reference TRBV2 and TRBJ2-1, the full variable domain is EPEVTQTPSHQVTQMGQEVILRCVPISNHLYFYWYRQILGQKVEFLVSFYNNEISEKSEIFDDQFSVERPDGSNFTLKIRSTKLEDSAMYFCASSEQGSYNEQFFGPGTRLTVL.

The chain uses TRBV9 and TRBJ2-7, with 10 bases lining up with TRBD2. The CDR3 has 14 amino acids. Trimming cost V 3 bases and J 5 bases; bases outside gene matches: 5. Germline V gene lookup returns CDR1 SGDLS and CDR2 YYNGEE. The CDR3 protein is CASSGASGSHEQYF. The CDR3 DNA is TGTGCCAGCAGCGGGGCTAGCGGGAGCCACGAGCAGTACTTC.

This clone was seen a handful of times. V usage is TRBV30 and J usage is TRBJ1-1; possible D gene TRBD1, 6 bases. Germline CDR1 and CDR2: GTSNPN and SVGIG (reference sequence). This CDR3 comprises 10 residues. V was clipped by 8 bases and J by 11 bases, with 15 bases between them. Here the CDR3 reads CARNRVEAFF. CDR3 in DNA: TGTGCCCGAAACAGGGTAGAGGCTTTCTTT. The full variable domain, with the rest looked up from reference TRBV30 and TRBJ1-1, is SQTIHQWPATLVQPVGSPLSLECTVEGTSNPNLYWYRQAAGRGLQLLFYSVGIGQISSEVPQNLSASRPQDRQFILSSKKLLLSDSGFYLCARNRVEAFFGQGTRLTVV.

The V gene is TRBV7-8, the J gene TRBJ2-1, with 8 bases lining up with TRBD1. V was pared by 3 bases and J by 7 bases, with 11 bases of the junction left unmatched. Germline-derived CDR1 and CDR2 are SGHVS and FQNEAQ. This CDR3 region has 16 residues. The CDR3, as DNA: TGTGCCAGCAGCTTTCAAACAGGGGGAATTAAGAATGAGCAGTTCTTC. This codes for CASSFQTGGIKNEQFF.

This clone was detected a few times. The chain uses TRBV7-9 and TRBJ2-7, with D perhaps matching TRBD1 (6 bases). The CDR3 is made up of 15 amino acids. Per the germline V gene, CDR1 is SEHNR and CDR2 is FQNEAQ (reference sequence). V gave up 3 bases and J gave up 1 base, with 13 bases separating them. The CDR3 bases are TGTGCCAGCAGCTTTCGACAGGTGGGGTCCTACGAGCAGTACTTC. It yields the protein CASSFRQVGSYEQYF. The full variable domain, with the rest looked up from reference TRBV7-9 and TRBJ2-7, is DTGVSQNPRHKITKRGQNVTFRCDPISEHNRLYWYRQTLGQGPEFLTYFQNEAQLEKSRLLSDRFSAERPKGSFSTLEIQRTEQGDSAMYLCASSFRQVGSYEQYFGPGTRLTVT.

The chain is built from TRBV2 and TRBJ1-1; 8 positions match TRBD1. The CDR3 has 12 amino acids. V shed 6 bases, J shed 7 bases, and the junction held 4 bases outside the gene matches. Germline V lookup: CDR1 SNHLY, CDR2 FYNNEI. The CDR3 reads CASRGQGFEAFF. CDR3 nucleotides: TGTGCCAGCAGAGGACAGGGTTTTGAAGCTTTCTTT.

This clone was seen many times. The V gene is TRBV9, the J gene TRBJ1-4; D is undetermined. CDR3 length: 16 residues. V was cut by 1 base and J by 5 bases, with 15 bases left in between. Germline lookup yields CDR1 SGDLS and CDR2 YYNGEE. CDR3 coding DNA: TGTGCCAGCAGCGTATCCGGAGGGCCACCAAATGAAAAACTGTTTTTT. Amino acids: CASSVSGGPPNEKLFF.

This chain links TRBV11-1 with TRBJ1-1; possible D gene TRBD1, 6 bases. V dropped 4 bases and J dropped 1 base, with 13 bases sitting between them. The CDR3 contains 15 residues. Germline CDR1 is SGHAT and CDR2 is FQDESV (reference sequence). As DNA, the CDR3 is TGTGCCAGCAGCTCAACCGGACAGCCGAACACTGAAGCTTTCTTT. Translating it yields CASSSTGQPNTEAFF.

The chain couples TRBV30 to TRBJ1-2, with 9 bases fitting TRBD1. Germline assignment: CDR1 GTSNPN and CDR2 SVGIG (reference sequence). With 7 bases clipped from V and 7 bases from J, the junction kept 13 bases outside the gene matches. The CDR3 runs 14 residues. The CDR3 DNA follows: TGTGCCTCCAGCTCCGGACAGGGGTCAATTGGCTACACCTTC. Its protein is CASSSGQGSIGYTF.

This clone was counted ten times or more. CDR3 sequence reads: CAWSGGNEQFF. In nucleotides, the CDR3 is TGTGCCTGGAGTGGAGGGAATGAGCAGTTCTTC. The chain combines TRBV30 with TRBJ2-1; maybe TRBD2 (5 bases). The ends were cut back, 1 base at V and 7 bases at J, with 5 bases in the middle. This CDR3 contains 11 residues. Germline CDR1 reads GTSNPN; CDR2 reads SVGIG (reference sequence).